This T cell receptor (beta chain) emerged from a study of blood T cell repertoires in COVID-19. Background on the study: Sources were T cells, B-cell-depleted T cells, or PBMCs; the material itself was cDNA or gDNA.

Only a few counts were recorded for this clone. From germline, CDR1 is LGHDT and CDR2 YNNKEL (reference sequence). This CDR3 comprises 12 residues. V dropped 4 bases and J dropped 9 bases, with 10 bases sitting between them. In the source study's methods: Reference gene primer amplification yielded estimated nucleated cell counts. Repertoires were generated with immunoSEQ multiplex PCR, while TCRdb's copy carries only in-frame clones and drops some. V, J and clone size are those of that table, while D and trimming were read from the DNA. The sample has 270,000 or so clones; around 89% are singletons. The TCR sequence derives from a man in his forties with acute or convalescent COVID-19. The genes are TRBV3-1 (or the pseudogene TRBV3-2) and TRBJ1-5; D gene ambiguous. The specimen sequenced was peripheral blood. CDR3 protein: CASSPRGGPQHF. The CDR3 DNA follows: TGTGCCAGCAGCCCACGGGGAGGGCCCCAGCATTTT.